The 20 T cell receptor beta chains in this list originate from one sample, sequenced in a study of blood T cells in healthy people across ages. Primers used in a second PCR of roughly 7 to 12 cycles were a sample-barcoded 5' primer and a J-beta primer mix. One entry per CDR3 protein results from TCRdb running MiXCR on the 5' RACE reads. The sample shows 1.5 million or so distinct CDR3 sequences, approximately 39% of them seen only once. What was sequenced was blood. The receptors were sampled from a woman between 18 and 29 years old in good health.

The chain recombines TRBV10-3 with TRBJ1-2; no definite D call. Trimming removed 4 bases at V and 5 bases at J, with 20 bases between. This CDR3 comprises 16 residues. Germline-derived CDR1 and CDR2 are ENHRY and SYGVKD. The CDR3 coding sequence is TGTGCCATCAGTGGGTCGACTCGGGTAGAGGGATATGGCTACACCTTC. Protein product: CAISGSTRVEGYGYTF.

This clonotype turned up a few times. Written as DNA, the CDR3 is TGTGCCACCAGCAGAGATTTACTGGAGCAGTACTTC. This encodes CATSRDLLEQYF. V gene TRBV15 combines with J gene TRBJ2-7; no clear D. Germline CDR1 reads LNHNV; CDR2 reads YYDKDF (reference sequence). This CDR3 has 12 residues. Between the trimmed V and J ends, which lost 0 bases and 7 bases, there was a span of 7 bases.

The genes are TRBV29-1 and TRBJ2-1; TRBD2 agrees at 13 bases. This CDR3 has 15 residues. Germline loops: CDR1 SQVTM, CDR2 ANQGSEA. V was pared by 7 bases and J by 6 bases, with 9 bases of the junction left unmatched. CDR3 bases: TGCAGCGCCCGACGGGGACTAGCGGGGACCAATGAGCAGTTCTTC. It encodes CSARRGLAGTNEQFF.

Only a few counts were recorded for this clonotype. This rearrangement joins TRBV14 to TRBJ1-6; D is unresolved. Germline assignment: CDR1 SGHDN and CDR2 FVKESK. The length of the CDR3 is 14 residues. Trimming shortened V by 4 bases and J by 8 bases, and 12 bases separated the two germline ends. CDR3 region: CASSLWSSDSPLHF. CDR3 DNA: TGTGCCAGCAGCCTTTGGTCCTCGGATTCACCCCTCCACTTT.

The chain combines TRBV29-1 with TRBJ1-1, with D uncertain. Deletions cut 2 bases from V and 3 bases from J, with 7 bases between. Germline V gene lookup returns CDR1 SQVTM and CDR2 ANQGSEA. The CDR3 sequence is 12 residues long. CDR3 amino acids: CSVEMGHTEAFF. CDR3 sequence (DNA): TGCAGCGTTGAAATGGGCCACACTGAAGCTTTCTTT.

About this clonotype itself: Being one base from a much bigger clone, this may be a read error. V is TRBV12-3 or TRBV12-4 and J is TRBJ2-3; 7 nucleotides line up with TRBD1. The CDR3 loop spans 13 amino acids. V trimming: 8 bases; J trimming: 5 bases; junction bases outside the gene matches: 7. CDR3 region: CASGDRDRDTQYF. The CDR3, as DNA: TGTGCCAGCGGGGACAGAGATAGAGATACGCAGTATTTT.

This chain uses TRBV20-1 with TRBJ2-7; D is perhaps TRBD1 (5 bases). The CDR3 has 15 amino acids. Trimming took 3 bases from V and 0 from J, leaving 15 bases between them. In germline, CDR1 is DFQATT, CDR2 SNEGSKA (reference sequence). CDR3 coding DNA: TGCAGTGCTAGTTCACGACAGTCGAGCTCCTACGAGCAGTACTTC. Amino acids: CSASSRQSSSYEQYF.

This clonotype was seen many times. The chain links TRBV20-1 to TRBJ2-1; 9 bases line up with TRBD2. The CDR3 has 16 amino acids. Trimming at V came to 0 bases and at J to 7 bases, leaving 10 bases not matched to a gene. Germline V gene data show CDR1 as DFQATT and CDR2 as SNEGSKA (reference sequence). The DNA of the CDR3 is TGCAGTGCTAGAGATGGGGTAGCGGGAGATGTAAATGAGCAGTTCTTC. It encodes CSARDGVAGDVNEQFF.

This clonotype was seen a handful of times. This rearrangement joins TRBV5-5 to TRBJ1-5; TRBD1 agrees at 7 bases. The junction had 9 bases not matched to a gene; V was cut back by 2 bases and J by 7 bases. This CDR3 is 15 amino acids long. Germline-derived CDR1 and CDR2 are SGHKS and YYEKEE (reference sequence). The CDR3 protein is CASSFRQGYGQPQHF. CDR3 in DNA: TGTGCCAGCAGCTTCCGACAGGGATACGGACAGCCCCAGCATTTT.

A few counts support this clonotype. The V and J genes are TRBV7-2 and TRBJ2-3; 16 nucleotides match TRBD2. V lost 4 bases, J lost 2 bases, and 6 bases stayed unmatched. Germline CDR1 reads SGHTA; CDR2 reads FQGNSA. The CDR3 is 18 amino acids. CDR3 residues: CASSSPGTSGGATDTQYF. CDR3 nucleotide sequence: TGTGCCAGCAGCTCGCCCGGGACTAGCGGGGGGGCCACAGATACGCAGTATTTT.

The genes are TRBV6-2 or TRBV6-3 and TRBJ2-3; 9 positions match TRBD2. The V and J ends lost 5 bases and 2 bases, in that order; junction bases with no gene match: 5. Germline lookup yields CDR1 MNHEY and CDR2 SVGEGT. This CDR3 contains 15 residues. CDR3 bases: TGTGCCAGCAGTGGGCGGGGGGGCTACACAGATACGCAGTATTTT. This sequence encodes CASSGRGGYTDTQYF.

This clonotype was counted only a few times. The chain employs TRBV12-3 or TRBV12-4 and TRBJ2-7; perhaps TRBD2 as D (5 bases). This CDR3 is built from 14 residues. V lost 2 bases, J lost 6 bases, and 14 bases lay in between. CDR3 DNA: TGTGCCAGCAGTTTACTAGCCCATCGGGTCGAGCAGTACTTC. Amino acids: CASSLLAHRVEQYF.

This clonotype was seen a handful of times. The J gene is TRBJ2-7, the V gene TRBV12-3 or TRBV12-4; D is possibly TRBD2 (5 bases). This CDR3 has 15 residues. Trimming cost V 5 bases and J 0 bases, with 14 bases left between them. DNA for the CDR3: TGTGCCAGCAGTCCAAGACTACTAAACTCCTACGAGCAGTACTTC. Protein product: CASSPRLLNSYEQYF.

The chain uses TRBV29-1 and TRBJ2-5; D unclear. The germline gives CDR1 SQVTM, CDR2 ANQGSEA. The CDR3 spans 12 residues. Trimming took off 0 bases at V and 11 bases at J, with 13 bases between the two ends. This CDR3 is CSVEESHNEQYF. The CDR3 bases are TGCAGCGTTGAAGAGAGCCACAATGAGCAGTACTTC. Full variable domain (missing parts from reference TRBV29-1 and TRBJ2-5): SAVISQKPSRDICQRGTSLTIQCQVDSQVTMMFWYRQQPGQSLTLIATANQGSEATYESGFVIDKFPISRPNLTFSTLTVSNMSPEDSSIYLCSVEESHNEQYFGPGTRLLVL.

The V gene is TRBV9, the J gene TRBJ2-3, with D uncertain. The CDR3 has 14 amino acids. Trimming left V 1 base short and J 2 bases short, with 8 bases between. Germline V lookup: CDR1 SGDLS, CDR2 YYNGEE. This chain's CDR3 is CASSVRQYTDTQYF. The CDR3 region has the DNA TGTGCCAGCAGCGTAAGGCAGTACACAGATACGCAGTATTTT. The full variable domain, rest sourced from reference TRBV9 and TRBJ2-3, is DSGVTQTPKHLITATGQRVTLRCSPRSGDLSVYWYQQSLDQGLQFLIQYYNGEERAKGNILERFSAQQFPDLHSELNLSSLELGDSALYFCASSVRQYTDTQYFGPGTRLTVL.

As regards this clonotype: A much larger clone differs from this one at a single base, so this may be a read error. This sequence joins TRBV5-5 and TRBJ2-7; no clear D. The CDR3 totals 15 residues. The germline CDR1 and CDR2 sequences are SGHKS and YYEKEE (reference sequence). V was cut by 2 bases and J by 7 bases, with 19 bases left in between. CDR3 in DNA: TGTGCCAGCAGCTTCCTGGAGTTCTCCTACAATGAGCAGTACTTC. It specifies CASSFLEFSYNEQYF.

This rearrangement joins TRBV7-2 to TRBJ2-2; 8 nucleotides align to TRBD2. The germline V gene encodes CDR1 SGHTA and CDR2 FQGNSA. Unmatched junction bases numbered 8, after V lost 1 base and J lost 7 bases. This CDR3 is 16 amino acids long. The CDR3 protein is CASSLGSGMIGGELFF. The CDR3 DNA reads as TGTGCCAGCAGCTTAGGTAGCGGGATGATTGGCGGGGAGCTGTTTTTT. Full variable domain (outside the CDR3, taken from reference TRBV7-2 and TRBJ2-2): GAGVSQSPSNKVTEKGKDVELRCDPISGHTALYWYRQSLGQGLEFLIYFQGNSAPDKSGLPSDRFSAERTGGSVSTLTIQRTQQEDSAVYLCASSLGSGMIGGELFFGEGSRLTVL.

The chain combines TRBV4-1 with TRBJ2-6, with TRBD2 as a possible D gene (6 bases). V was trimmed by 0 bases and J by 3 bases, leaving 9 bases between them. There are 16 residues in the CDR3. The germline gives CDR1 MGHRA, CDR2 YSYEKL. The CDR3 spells CASSQEGGFGANVLTF. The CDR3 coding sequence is TGCGCCAGCAGCCAAGAAGGAGGGTTTGGGGCCAACGTCCTGACTTTC.

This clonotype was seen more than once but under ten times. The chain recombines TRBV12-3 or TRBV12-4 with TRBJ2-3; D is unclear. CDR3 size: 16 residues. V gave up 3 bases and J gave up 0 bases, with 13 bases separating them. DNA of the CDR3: TGTGCCAGCAGTTTGAGTTGGCGTAAAAGCACAGATACGCAGTATTTT. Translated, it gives CASSLSWRKSTDTQYF.

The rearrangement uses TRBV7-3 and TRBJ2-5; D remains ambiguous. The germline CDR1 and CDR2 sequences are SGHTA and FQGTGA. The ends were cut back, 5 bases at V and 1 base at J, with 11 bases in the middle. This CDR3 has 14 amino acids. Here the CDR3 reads CASSAVGSQETQYF. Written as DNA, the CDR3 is TGTGCCAGCAGCGCCGTTGGCAGCCAAGAGACCCAGTACTTC.